Listed below are T cell receptor beta chains from one sample, sequenced in a study of shared clonotypes between healthy human individuals. Data came from immunoSEQ multiplex PCR; TCRdb stores just in-frame clones and leaves some out. The data show just over 2,000,000 clones, less than 95% seen once. Sequenced input: naive CD8+ T cells sorted from blood. The receptor source for this set is a man aged 18 to 30 in good health. CDR3s leave out the opening cysteine and the closing phenylalanine or tryptophan. Fields, in order: J gene, D gene, V gene, CDR3 protein. D genes are given only for firm matches.

TRBJ2-5	NA	TRBV7-9	ASGNSQETQY
TRBJ2-1	NA	TRBV18	ASSPPRGDAYNEQF
TRBJ2-7	TRBD1	TRBV6-1	ASSDGTGGYEQY
TRBJ2-7	TRBD2	TRBV11-2	ASSYGGVGYEQY
TRBJ1-1	NA	TRBV27	ASRVTGSNTEAF
TRBJ2-5	TRBD2	TRBV6-5	ASSYGGGQETQY
TRBJ2-2	NA	TRBV21-1	ASSKQGSRYAGELF
TRBJ2-7	NA	TRBV7-9	ASSYGGVYEQY
TRBJ2-3	TRBD2	TRBV29-1	SISGLSTDTQY
TRBJ2-3	NA	TRBV9	ASSASPRGEDTQY
TRBJ1-2	NA	TRBV23-1	ASRPVNYGYT
TRBJ1-6	NA	TRBV23-1	ASSRGVESVNSPLH
TRBJ1-5	NA	TRBV28	ASSPSNQPQH
TRBJ2-7	NA	TRBV28	ASSFGYTAYEQY
TRBJ1-2	NA	TRBV2	ASSEWVAGVYGYT
TRBJ1-3	NA	TRBV6-6	ASSYSGNSGGNTIY
TRBJ2-1	TRBD2	TRBV4-1	ASSQILAGAGEQF
TRBJ2-2	TRBD1	TRBV7-9	ASSLLTGAGELF
TRBJ2-7	NA	TRBV27	ASSLTLVGNEQY
TRBJ2-7	TRBD2	TRBV9	ASSVGSGGLSYEQY
TRBJ2-7	TRBD1	TRBV7-9	ASSRQGYEQY
TRBJ2-2	NA	TRBV9	ASSVAWSGAIAGELF
TRBJ1-2	TRBD1	TRBV4-3	ASSQGQGDGYT
TRBJ2-1	NA	TRBV14	ASSQDRGLPYNEQF
TRBJ2-5	TRBD1	TRBV5-8	ASSLEVETGGLQETQY
TRBJ2-5	TRBD2	TRBV6-5	ASSYFPAGEQETQY
TRBJ2-7	TRBD2	TRBV28	ASSLLAGVLDEQY
TRBJ2-7	NA	TRBV11-2	ASSLGDGLNEQY
TRBJ2-1	NA	TRBV19	ASSVGLKNEQF
TRBJ2-1	TRBD1	TRBV6-1	ASGTVGEQF
TRBJ1-5	NA	TRBV27	ASSFYGSNQPQH
TRBJ1-2	TRBD1	TRBV25-1	ASSERAGGGYT
TRBJ2-7	NA	TRBV7-8	ASSSLGGAGTSYEQY
TRBJ1-2	NA	TRBV16	ASSQFPSGEEATYGYT
TRBJ2-7	NA	TRBV9	ASAEAGSFKEY
TRBJ2-7	TRBD2	TRBV5-6	ASSGGAGEQY
TRBJ1-1	TRBD1	TRBV27	ATKGQVNTEAF
TRBJ2-2	NA	TRBV6-5	ASSYSGGSGELF
TRBJ1-1	NA	TRBV7-9	ASSLWASSLNTEAF
TRBJ2-7	TRBD1	TRBV11-2	ASSIGTGNYEQY
TRBJ2-7	NA	TRBV21-1	ASSKGGDFSHEQY
TRBJ1-2	TRBD1	TRBV28	ASSLTPGTGAYGYT
TRBJ2-7	TRBD2	TRBV29-1	SVEGTSGAYEQY
TRBJ2-3	NA	TRBV13	ASSSDRPTDTQY
TRBJ2-7	NA	TRBV27	ASSTGLFYEQY
TRBJ2-1	NA	TRBV7-9	ASSLVEQF
TRBJ2-2	TRBD2	TRBV5-1	ASSGGLAGETGELF
TRBJ1-1	NA	TRBV10-3	AITPGQGTEAF
TRBJ1-1	NA	TRBV5-5	ASSLGWAQNTEAF
TRBJ2-3	TRBD1	TRBV5-1	ASSYRDRGLDTQY
TRBJ2-2	TRBD1	TRBV4-2	ASSQIPGTGITGELF
TRBJ2-6	NA	TRBV9	ASSEAGEGGANVLT
TRBJ2-1	NA	TRBV2	ASSEGPGGGNEQF
TRBJ2-5	TRBD2	TRBV27	ASSPIIVAGLETQY
TRBJ1-3	NA	TRBV14	ASSHLTPGTGNTIY